A selection of T cell receptor beta chains follows, all from one sample in a study of blood T cell repertoires in COVID-19. Assay: immunoSEQ multiplex PCR; the TCRdb copy retains only in-frame clones and omits some. The data show 60,000 or so clones, approximately 75% seen once. The sample consisted of peripheral blood. These receptor sequences come from a man older than 75 with acute or convalescent COVID-19. The CDR3 runs from the conserved cysteine through the conserved F or W. D genes are given only for firm matches. The size field is filled for only some rows; it gives once, few, many or a size class.

TRBV18	13	TRBJ1-1	.	.	CASSPYWNTEAFF	TGTGCCAGCTCACCATATTGGAACACTGAAGCTTTCTTT
TRBV7-6	15	TRBJ2-3	TRBD1	few	CASSPEDRVTDTQYF	TGTGCCAGCAGCCCCGAGGACAGGGTGACAGATACGCAGTATTTT
TRBV15	16	TRBJ2-1	TRBD2	.	CATSRDLGLAGPEQFF	TGTGCCACCAGCAGAGATCTTGGACTAGCGGGGCCTGAGCAGTTCTTC
TRBV11-2	19	TRBJ1-3	TRBD1	.	CASSQQGQGVRSSGNTIYF	TGTGCCAGCAGCCAGCAAGGACAGGGCGTACGGAGCTCTGGAAACACCATATATTTT
TRBV27	13	TRBJ1-2	TRBD1	.	CASSYRTGNGYTF	TGTGCCAGCAGTTATCGGACAGGGAATGGCTACACCTTC
TRBV11-2	15	TRBJ1-1	.	.	CASSLDAGYATEAFF	TGTGCCAGCAGCTTAGATGCAGGGTACGCCACTGAAGCTTTCTTT
TRBV3-1/TRBV3-2	13	TRBJ2-3	TRBD2	.	CASSQAGGDTQYF	TGTGCCAGCAGCCAAGCGGGGGGGGATACGCAGTATTTT
TRBV2	15	TRBJ1-5	.	.	CASKRTEASNQPQHF	TGTGCCAGCAAACGGACAGAGGCAAGCAATCAGCCCCAGCATTTT
TRBV2	13	TRBJ1-3	TRBD1	.	CASRIDRDSNIYF	TGTGCCAGCAGGATTGATCGGGACAGCAACATATATTTT
TRBV29-1	14	TRBJ2-1	TRBD1	.	CSGFDRANYNEQFF	TGCAGCGGATTCGACAGGGCGAACTACAATGAGCAGTTCTTC
TRBV27	17	TRBJ1-4	TRBD1	.	CASSLGPGQVGNEKLFF	TGTGCCAGCAGTTTGGGTCCGGGACAGGTCGGTAATGAAAAACTGTTTTTT
TRBV11-3	15	TRBJ1-1	TRBD1	.	CASRSRGQANTEAFF	TGTGCCAGCAGATCGAGGGGACAGGCGAACACTGAAGCTTTCTTT
TRBV19	12	TRBJ2-5	.	.	CASSGFGETQYF	TGTGCCAGTAGTGGGTTCGGGGAGACCCAGTACTTC
TRBV5-1	17	TRBJ1-6	TRBD1	.	CASSLAPRGSGQSPLHF	TGCGCCAGCAGCTTGGCCCCCAGGGGGTCAGGTCAATCACCCCTCCACTTT
TRBV30	11	TRBJ2-5	.	.	CAWSVRETQYF	TGTGCCTGGAGTGTGAGGGAGACCCAGTACTTC
TRBV9	14	TRBJ2-3	.	.	CASSVARSTDTQYF	TGTGCCAGCAGCGTAGCTAGGAGCACAGATACGCAGTATTTT
TRBV18	15	TRBJ1-1	TRBD1	.	CASSPPEGAITEAFF	TGTGCCAGCTCACCACCAGAGGGGGCGATAACTGAAGCTTTCTTT